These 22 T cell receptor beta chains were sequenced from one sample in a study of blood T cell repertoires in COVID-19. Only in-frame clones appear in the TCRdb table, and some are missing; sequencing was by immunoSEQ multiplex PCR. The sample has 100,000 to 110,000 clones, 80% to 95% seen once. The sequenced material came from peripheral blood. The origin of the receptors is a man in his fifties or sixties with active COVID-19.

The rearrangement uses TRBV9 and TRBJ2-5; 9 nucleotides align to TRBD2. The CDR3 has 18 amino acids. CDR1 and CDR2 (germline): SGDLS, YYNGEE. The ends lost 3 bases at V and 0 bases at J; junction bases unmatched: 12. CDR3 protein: CASSAGGLAGSHQETQYF. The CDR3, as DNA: TGTGCCAGCAGCGCCGGAGGGCTAGCGGGGAGTCACCAAGAGACCCAGTACTTC.

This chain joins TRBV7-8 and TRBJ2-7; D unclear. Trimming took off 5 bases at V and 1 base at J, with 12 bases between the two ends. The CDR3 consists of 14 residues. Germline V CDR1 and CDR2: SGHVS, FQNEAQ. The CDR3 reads CASSGRDGSYEQYF. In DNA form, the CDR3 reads TGTGCCAGCAGCGGAAGAGACGGGTCCTACGAGCAGTACTTC.

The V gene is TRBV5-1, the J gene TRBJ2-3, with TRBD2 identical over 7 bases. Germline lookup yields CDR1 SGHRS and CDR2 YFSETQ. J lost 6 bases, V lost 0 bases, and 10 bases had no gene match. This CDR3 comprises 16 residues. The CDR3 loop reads CASSLGGSGMADTQYF. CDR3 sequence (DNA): TGCGCCAGCAGCTTGGGTGGCAGCGGGATGGCGGATACGCAGTATTTT. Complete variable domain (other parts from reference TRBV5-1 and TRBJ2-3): KAGVTQTPRYLIKTRGQQVTLSCSPISGHRSVSWYQQTPGQGLQFLFEYFSETQRNKGNFPGRFSGRQFSNSRSEMNVSTLELGDSALYLCASSLGGSGMADTQYFGPGTRLTVL.

CDR3 protein: CASSIQGNNQPQHF. In nucleotides, the CDR3 is TGTGCCAGCTCCATTCAGGGTAACAATCAGCCCCAGCATTTT. The chain uses TRBV18 and TRBJ1-5, with D possibly matching TRBD1 (5 bases). Per the germline V gene, CDR1 is KGHSH and CDR2 is LQKENI. Trimming removed 6 bases at V and 3 bases at J, with 12 bases between. The length of the CDR3 is 14 residues.

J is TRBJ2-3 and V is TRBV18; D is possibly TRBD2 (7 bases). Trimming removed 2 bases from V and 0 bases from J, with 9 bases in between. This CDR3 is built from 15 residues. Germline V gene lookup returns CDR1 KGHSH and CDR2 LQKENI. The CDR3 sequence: CASSPAGASTDTQYF. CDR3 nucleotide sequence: TGTGCCAGCTCACCAGCGGGGGCGAGCACAGATACGCAGTATTTT.

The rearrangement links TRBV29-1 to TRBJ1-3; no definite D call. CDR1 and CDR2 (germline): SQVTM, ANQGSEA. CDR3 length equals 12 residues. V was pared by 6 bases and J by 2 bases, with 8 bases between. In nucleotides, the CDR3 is TGCAGCGTCCCCCCGGCTGGAAACACCATATATTTT. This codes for CSVPPAGNTIYF.

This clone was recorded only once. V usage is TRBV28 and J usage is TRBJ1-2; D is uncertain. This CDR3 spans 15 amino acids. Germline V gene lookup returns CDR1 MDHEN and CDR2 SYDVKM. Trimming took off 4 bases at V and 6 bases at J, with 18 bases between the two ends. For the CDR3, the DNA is TGTGCCAGCAGTTCTGAAAGAAGAGTTCCTGATGGCTACACCTTC. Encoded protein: CASSSERRVPDGYTF.

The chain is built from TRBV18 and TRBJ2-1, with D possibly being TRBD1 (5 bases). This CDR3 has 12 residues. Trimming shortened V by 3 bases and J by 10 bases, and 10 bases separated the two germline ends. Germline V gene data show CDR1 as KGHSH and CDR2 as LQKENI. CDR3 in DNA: TGTGCCAGCTCACCTCGACAGCAAGAGCAGTTCTTC. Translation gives CASSPRQQEQFF. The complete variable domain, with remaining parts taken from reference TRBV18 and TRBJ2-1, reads NAGVMQNPRHLVRRRGQEARLRCSPMKGHSHVYWYRQLPEEGLKFMVYLQKENIIDESGMPKERFSAEFPKEGPSILRIQQVVRGDSAAYFCASSPRQQEQFFGPGTRLTVL.

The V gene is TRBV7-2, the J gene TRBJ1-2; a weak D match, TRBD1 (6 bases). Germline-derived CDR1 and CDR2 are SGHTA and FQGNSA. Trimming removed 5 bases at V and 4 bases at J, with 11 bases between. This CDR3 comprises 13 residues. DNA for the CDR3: TGTGCCAGCAGCGGAGGGGGGGTCTATGGCTACACCTTC. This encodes CASSGGGVYGYTF.

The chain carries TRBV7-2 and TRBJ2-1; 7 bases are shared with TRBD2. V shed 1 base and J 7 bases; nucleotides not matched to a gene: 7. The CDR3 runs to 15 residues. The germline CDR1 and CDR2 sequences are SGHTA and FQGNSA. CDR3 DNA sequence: TGTGCCAGCAGCTTAGTCCAGTCGCGGGGGAATGAGCAGTTCTTC. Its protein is CASSLVQSRGNEQFF.

DNA of the CDR3: TGCGCCAGCAGCATCAGACAGGGGAACACTGAAGCTTTCTTT. This sequence encodes CASSIRQGNTEAFF. The rearrangement joins TRBV5-1 to TRBJ1-1; 7 positions agree with TRBD1. The CDR3 is made up of 14 amino acids. CDR1 is SGHRS and CDR2 is YFSETQ in the germline V gene. V gave up 4 bases and J gave up 1 base; unmatched junction bases: 4.

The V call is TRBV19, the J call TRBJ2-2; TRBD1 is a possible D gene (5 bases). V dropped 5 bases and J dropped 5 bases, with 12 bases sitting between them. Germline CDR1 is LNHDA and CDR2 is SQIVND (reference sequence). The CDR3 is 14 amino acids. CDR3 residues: CASSPTRETGELFF. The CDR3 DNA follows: TGTGCCAGTAGTCCGACCAGGGAAACCGGGGAGCTGTTTTTT.

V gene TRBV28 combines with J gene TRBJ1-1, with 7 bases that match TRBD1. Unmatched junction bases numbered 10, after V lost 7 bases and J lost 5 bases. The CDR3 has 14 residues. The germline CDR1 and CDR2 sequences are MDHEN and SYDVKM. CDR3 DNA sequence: TGTGCCAGCATTATTCGACAGGGTCGGACTGAAGCTTTCTTT. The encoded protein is CASIIRQGRTEAFF.

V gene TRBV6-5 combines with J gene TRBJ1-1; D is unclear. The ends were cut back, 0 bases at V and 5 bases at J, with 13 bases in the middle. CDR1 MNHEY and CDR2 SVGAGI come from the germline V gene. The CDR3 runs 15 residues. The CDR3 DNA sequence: TGTGCCAGCAGTTACTCGTGGAGTTCGGGTACTGAAGCTTTCTTT. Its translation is CASSYSWSSGTEAFF.

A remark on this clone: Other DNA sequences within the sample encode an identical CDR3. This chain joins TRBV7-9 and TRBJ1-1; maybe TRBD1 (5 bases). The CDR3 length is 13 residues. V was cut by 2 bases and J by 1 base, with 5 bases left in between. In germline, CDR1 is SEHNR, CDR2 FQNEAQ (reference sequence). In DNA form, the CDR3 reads TGTGCCAGCAGCTTACAGGGGAACACTGAAGCTTTCTTT. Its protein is CASSLQGNTEAFF.

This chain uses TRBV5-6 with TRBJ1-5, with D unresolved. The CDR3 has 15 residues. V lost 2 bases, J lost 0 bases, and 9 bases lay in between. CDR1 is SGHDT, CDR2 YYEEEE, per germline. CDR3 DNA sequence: TGTGCCAGCAGCTTCGGTCATCATAGCAATCAGCCCCAGCATTTT. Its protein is CASSFGHHSNQPQHF. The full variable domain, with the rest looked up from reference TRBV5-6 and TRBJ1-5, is DAGVTQSPTHLIKTRGQQVTLRCSPKSGHDTVSWYQQALGQGPQFIFQYYEEEERQRGNFPDRFSGHQFPNYSSELNVNALLLGDSALYLCASSFGHHSNQPQHFGDGTRLSIL.

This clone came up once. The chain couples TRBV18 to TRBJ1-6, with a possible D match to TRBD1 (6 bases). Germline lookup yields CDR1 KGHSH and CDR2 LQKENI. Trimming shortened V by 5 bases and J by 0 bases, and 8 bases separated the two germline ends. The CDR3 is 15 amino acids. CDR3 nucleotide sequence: TGTGCCAGCTCAGACAGGAGCTCCTATAATTCACCCCTCCACTTT. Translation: CASSDRSSYNSPLHF.

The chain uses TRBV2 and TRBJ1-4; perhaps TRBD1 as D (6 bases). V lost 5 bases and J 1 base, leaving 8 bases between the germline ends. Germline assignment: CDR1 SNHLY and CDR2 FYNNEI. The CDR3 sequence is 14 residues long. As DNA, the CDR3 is TGTGCCAGCAGTTCGGACAGAACTAATGAAAAACTGTTTTTT. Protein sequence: CASSSDRTNEKLFF.

The CDR3 protein is CATSRGGGGNEQFF. As DNA, the CDR3 is TGTGCCACCAGCAGAGGCGGGGGCGGAAATGAGCAGTTCTTC. The chain has TRBV15 and TRBJ2-1; D perhaps matches TRBD2 (7 bases). V gave up 1 base and J gave up 7 bases, with 11 bases separating them. CDR3 size: 14 residues. Germline V gives CDR1 LNHNV, CDR2 YYDKDF (reference sequence).

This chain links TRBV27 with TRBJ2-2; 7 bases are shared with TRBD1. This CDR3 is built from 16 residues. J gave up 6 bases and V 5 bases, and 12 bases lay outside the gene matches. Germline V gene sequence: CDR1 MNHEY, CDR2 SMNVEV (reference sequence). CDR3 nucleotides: TGTGCCAGCAGTCTGACAGGGTCTTTGTTTCCCGGGGAGCTGTTTTTT. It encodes CASSLTGSLFPGELFF.

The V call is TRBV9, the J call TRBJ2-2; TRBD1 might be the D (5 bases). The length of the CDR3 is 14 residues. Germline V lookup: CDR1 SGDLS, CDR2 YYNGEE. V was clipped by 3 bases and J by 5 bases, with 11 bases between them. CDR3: CASSEAGLTGELFF. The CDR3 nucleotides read TGTGCCAGCAGCGAGGCAGGGCTAACCGGGGAGCTGTTTTTT.

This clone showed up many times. The CDR3 here is CASSLVAARGMNTEAFF. CDR3 nucleotide sequence: TGTGCCAGCAGCTTGGTTGCCGCCAGGGGCATGAACACTGAAGCTTTCTTT. The chain links TRBV5-6 to TRBJ1-1; a possible D gene is TRBD1 (6 bases). From germline, CDR1 is SGHDT and CDR2 YYEEEE. This CDR3 has 17 amino acids. V was clipped by 0 bases and J by 0 bases, with 15 bases between them.